This passage covers 4 T cell receptor beta chains from one sample sequenced in a study of T-cell reconstitution after alpha-beta-depleted transplantation in children. The authors prepared the TCRbeta library with unique molecular identifiers. TCRdb redid the calling of the PCR reads with MiXCR, one entry per CDR3 protein. The table lists about 980,000 distinct CDR3 sequences, about 29% of them singletons. The sample was PBMCs, mostly from graft donor cells, taken 360 days after TCRalphabeta/CD19-depleted stem cell transplant. The source of these receptors is a boy in the first two years of life who had a stem cell transplant for SCID, so the T cells may come from the graft donor.

Comment on this clonotype: At one boundary the junction diverges from the germline segment, which might be a read error. The chain carries TRBV5-1 and TRBJ2-7, with D perhaps matching TRBD1 or TRBD2 (6 bases each). CDR1 is SGHRS and CDR2 is YFSETQ in the germline V gene. The CDR3 is 16 amino acids. The CDR3, as DNA: TGCGCCAGCAGCTCGCCGGGACACCGGACCTCCAAACGGGAGAACTTC. Translation: CASSSPGHRTSKRENF.

The table lists this clonotype with many counts. This chain links TRBV5-1 with TRBJ2-7; D is uncertain. This CDR3 comprises 13 residues. Germline V gene sequence: CDR1 SGHRS, CDR2 YFSETQ. V was clipped by 0 bases and J by 2 bases, with 6 bases between them. As DNA, the CDR3 is TGCGCCAGCAGCTTGGAGGGAACCTACGAGCAGTACTTC. This sequence encodes CASSLEGTYEQYF. The whole variable domain, remainder taken from reference TRBV5-1 and TRBJ2-7, is KAGVTQTPRYLIKTRGQQVTLSCSPISGHRSVSWYQQTPGQGLQFLFEYFSETQRNKGNFPGRFSGRQFSNSRSEMNVSTLELGDSALYLCASSLEGTYEQYFGPGTRLTVT.

On this clonotype itself: A much larger clone differs by one base, so this may be a read error. The conserved final phenylalanine or tryptophan is absent from the CDR3, which likely points to a read error. The V gene is TRBV29-1, the J gene TRBJ2-1; perhaps TRBD1 as D (6 bases). Germline CDR1 is SQVTM and CDR2 is ANQGSEA. The V end lost 3 bases, the J end lost 0 bases, and 9 bases lay between the germline ends. This CDR3 has 14 amino acids. The CDR3 is CSVDDRSSYNEQFY. The CDR3 nucleotides read TGCAGCGTTGATGACAGGAGCTCCTACAATGAGCAGTTCTAC.

A remark on this clonotype: At one end, the junction sequence differs from germline, possibly due to a read error. The gene calls are TRBV20-1 and TRBJ2-5; 9 nucleotides align to TRBD2. This CDR3 has 16 residues. CDR1 and CDR2 (germline): DFQATT, SNEGSKA (reference sequence). The CDR3 sequence is CCARPLLAGGRETQYF. The CDR3 DNA reads as TGCTGTGCTAGACCCCTACTGGCGGGGGGGCGAGAGACCCAGTACTTC.